The sequence of this T cell receptor beta chain was determined in a study of cytomegalovirus exposure and HLA in healthy donors. The CDR3 consists of 15 residues. V shed 0 bases and J 4 bases; nucleotides not matched to a gene: 6. Germline V gives CDR1 MNHEY, CDR2 SMNVEV (reference sequence). All donors participated as healthy donors of bone marrow. PCR involved 60 Vbeta and 13 Jbeta primers. Sequencing used immunoSEQ multiplex PCR; TCRdb keeps in-frame clones, though not all of them. The table lists 150,000 to 180,000 clones, around 79% of them singletons. The genes are TRBV27 and TRBJ2-7; 7 bases are shared with TRBD2. Sequencing was performed on PBMCs. The TCR originated in a man aged 25-40 years in good health and CMV-seropositive. The CDR3 DNA reads as TGTGCCAGCAGTTTATCGGGAGGGAGAGGATACGAGCAGTACTTC. This encodes CASSLSGGRGYEQYF.